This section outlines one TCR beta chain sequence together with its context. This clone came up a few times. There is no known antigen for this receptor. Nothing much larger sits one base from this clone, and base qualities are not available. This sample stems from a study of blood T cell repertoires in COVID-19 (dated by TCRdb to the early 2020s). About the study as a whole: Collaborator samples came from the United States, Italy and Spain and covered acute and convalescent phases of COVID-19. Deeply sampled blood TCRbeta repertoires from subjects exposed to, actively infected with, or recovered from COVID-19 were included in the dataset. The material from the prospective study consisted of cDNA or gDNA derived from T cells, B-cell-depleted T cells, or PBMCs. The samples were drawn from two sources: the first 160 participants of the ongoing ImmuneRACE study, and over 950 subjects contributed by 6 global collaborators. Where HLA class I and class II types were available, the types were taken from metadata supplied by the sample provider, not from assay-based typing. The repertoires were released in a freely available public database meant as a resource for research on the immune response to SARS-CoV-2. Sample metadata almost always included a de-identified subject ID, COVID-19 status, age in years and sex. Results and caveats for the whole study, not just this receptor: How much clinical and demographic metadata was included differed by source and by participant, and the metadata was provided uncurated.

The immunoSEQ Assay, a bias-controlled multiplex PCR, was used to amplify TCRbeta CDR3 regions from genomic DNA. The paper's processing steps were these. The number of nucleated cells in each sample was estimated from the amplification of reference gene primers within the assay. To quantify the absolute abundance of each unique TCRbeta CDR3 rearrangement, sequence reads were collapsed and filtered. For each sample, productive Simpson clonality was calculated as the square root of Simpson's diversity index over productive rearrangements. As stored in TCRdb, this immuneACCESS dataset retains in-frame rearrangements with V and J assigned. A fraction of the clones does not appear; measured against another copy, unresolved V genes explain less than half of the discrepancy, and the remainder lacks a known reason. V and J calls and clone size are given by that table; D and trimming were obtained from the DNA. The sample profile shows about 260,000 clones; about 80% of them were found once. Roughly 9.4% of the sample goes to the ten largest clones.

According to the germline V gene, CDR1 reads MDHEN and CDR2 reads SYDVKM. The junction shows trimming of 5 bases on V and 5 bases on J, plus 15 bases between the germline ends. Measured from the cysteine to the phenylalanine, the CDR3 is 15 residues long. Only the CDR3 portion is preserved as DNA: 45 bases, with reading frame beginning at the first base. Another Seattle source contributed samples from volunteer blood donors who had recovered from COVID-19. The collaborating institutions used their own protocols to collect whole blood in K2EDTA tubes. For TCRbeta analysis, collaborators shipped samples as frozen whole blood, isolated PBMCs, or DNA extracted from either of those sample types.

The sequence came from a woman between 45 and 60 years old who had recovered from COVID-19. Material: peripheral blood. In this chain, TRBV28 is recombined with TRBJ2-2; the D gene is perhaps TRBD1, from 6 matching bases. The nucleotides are TGTGCCAGCAGTCTTACAGGGCTCGAGACCGGGGAGCTGTTTTTT. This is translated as CASSLTGLETGELFF.